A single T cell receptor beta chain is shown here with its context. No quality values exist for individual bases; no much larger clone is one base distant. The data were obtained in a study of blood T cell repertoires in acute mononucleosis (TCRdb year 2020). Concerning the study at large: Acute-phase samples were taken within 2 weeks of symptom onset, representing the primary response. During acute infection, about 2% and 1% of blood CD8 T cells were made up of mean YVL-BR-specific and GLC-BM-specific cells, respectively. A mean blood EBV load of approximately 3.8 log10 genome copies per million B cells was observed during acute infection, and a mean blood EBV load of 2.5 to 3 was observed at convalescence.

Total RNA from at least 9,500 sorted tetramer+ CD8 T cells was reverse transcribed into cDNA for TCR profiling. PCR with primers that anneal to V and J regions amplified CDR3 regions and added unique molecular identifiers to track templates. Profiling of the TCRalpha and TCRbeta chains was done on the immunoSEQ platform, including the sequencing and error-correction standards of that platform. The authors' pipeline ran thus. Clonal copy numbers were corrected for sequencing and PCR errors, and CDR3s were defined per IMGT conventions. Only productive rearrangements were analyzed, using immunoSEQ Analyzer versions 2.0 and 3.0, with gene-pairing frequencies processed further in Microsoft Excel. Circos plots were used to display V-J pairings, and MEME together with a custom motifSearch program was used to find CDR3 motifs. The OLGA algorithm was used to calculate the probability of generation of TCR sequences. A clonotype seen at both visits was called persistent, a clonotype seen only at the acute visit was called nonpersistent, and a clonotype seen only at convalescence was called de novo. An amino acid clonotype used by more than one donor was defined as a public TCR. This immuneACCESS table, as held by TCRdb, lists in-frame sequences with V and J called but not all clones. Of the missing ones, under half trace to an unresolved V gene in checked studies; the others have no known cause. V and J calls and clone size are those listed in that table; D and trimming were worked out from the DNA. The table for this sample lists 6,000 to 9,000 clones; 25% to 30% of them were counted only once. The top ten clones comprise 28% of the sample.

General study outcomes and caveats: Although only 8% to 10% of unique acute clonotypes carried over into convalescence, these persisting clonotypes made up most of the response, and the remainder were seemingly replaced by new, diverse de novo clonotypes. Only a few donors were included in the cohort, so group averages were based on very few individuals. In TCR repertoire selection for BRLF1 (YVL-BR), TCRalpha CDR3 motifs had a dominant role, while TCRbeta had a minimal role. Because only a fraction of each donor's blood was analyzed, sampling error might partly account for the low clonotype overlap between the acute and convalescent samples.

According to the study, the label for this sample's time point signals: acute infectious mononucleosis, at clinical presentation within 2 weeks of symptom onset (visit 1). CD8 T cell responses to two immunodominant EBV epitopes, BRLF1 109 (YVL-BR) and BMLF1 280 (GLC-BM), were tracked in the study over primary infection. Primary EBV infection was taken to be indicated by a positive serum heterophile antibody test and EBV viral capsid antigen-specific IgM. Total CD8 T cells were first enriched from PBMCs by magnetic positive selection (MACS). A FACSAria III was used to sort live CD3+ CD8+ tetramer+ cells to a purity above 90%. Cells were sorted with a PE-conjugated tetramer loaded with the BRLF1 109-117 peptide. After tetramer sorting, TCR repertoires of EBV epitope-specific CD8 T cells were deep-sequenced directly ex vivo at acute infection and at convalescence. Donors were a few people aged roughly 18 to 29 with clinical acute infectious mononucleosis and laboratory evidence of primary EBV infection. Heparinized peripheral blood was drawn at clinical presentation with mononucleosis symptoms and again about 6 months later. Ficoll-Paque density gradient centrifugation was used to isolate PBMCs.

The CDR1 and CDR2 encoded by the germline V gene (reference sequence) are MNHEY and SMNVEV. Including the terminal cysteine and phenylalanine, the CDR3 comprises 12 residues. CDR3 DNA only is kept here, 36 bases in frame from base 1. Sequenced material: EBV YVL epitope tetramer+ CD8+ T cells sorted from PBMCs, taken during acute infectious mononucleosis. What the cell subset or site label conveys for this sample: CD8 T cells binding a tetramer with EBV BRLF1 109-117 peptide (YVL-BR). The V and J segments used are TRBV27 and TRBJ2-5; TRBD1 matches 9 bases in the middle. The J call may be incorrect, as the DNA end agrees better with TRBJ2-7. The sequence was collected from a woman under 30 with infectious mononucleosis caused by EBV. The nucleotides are TGTGCCACTACAGGGGGCTACAACGAGCAGTACTTC. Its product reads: CATTGGYNEQYF.